The entry below gives a single T cell receptor (beta chain) sequence along with its context. Its antigen is still unknown. Noted time point: after neoadjuvant nivolumab, at surgical resection. Analysis of PBMCs was direct, with no culture step. Most PBMC samples had about 520 ng input DNA in six replicates. Some clones are missing from TCRdb's copy, which holds only in-frame ones; the method was immunoSEQ multiplex PCR. There are about 42,000 clones in the sample; about three quarters occur only once, and around 4.4% lies in the top ten. This CDR3 spans 13 amino acids. Germline lookup yields CDR1 MRHNA and CDR2 SNTAGT. Trimming shortened V by 6 bases and J by 0 bases, and 8 bases separated the two germline ends. This entry comes from a study of neoadjuvant anti-PD-1 for oral cavity cancer. Turning to the study itself: Non-progressing patients received a fourth nivolumab dose near day 43, then surgery on days 50-56.

Study-wide findings and caveats: With a few patients per group, TCR findings need larger cohorts.

Here the sequenced sample was PBMCs, taken after nivolumab (anti-PD-1) treatment. The TCR was taken from a person aged 35-79 years with oral cavity squamous cell carcinoma. V is TRBV6-4 and J is TRBJ1-1; D unresolved. The CDR3 reads CASREELNTEAFF. For the CDR3, the DNA is TGTGCCAGCAGAGAAGAGTTGAACACTGAAGCTTTCTTT.